The TCR beta chain under discussion was sequenced for a study of cytomegalovirus exposure and HLA in healthy donors. Overall study: Early released data had 80 million or so unique TCRs, all coming from HLA-typed donors.

Comments on this clone: Its antigen remains unidentified.

Researchers ran the PCR with 60 Vbeta and 13 Jbeta primers. Sequenced by immunoSEQ multiplex PCR; TCRdb stores in-frame clones only, minus some. The sample includes roughly 120,000 clones. V was pared by 5 bases and J by 2 bases, with 12 bases of the junction left unmatched. CDR1 is SEHNR, CDR2 FQNEAQ, per germline (reference sequence). This CDR3 contains 16 residues. Study conclusions and caveats: Near-uniform donor sequencing depth was presumed by presence/absence analyses. 87-base-pair reads could not separate some V segments, including TRBV6-2 and TRBV6-3. Rare TCR sequences dominated, though some public TCRs recurred in many donors.

This clonotype was sampled from a man aged 40-55 years in good health and CMV-seronegative. This chain joins TRBV7-9 and TRBJ2-7; the match to TRBD1 covers 7 bases. The sample was PBMCs. The CDR3: CASSLGQVGVPYEQYF. In nucleotides, the CDR3 is TGTGCCAGCAGCCTCGGACAGGTTGGCGTCCCCTACGAGCAGTACTTC.